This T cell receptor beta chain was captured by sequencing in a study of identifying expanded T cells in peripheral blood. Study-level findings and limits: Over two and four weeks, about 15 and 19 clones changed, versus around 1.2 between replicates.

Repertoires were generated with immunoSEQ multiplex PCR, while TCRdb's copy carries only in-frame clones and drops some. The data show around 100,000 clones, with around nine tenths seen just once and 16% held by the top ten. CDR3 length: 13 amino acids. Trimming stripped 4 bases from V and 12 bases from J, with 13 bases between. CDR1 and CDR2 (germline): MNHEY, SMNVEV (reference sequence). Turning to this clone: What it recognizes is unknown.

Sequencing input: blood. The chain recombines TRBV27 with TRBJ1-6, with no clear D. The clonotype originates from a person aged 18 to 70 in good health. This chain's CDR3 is CASSSPSQEPLHF. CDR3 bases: TGTGCCAGCAGTTCACCCTCGCAAGAACCCCTCCACTTT.